This section outlines one T cell receptor beta chain sequence together with its context. Its specificity is unknown. The data are from a study of post-analysis software for immune sequencing data. General study points: A significant reduction in normalized Chao1 diversity was observed in multiple sclerosis patients versus controls. Elevated frequency relative to controls characterized about 5 TRBV segments in patients, TRBV5-6, TRBV5-1 and TRBV20-1 among them. Samples sharing a preparation batch grouped tightly together when assessed by F measure.

Germline V gene lookup returns CDR1 SQVTM and CDR2 ANQGSEA. Trimming took 4 bases from V and 5 from J, leaving 15 bases between them. This CDR3 has 13 amino acids. Every TCR beta cDNA library bore unique molecular identifiers. TCRdb re-analysed the PCR reads in MiXCR, keeping a single row per CDR3 protein. Found here are some 800,000 distinct CDR3 sequences, under 60% of them singletons; the top ten hold roughly 5.2%. This clonotype was obtained from a girl between 10 and 17 years old with multiple sclerosis. Material: blood. The chain combines TRBV29-1 with TRBJ2-7; the D gene is possibly TRBD2 (5 bases). The chain's CDR3 is CSVGGPESHEQYF. In nucleotides, the CDR3 is TGCAGCGTTGGAGGGCCCGAGTCTCACGAGCAGTACTTC.